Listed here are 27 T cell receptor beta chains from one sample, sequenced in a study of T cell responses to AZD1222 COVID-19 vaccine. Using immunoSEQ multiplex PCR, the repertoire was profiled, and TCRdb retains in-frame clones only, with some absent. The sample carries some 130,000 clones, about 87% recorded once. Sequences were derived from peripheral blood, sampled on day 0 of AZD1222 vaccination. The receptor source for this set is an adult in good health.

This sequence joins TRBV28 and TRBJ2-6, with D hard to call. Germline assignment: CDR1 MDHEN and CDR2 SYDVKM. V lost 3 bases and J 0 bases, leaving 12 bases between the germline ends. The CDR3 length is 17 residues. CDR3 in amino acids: CASSFRVGSSGANVLTF. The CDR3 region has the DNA TGTGCCAGCAGTTTTAGGGTCGGAAGCTCTGGGGCCAACGTCCTGACTTTC.

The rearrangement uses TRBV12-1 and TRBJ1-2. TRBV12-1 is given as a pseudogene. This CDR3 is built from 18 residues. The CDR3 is CASSLLPEGMRGINGYTF. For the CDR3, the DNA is TGTGCCAGCAGCCTACTTCCGGAGGGTATGAGGGGTATAAATGGCTACACCTTC.

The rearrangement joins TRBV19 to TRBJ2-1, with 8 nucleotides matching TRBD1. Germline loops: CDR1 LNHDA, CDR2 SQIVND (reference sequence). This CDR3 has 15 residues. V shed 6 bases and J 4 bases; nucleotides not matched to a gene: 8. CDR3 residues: CASRKDRGSYNEQFF. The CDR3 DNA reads TGTGCCAGTAGGAAAGACAGGGGATCGTACAATGAGCAGTTCTTC.

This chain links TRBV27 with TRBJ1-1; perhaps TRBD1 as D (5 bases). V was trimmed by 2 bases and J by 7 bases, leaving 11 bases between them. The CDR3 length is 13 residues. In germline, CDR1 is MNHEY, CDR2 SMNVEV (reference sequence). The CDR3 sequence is CASSLLWDGEAFF. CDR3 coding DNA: TGTGCCAGCAGTTTACTATGGGACGGTGAAGCTTTCTTT.

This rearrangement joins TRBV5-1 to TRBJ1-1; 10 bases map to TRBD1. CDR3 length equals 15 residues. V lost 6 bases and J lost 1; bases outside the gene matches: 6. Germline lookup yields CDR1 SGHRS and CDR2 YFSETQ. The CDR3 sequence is CASTPGQGPNTEAFF. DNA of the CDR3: TGCGCCAGCACTCCGGGACAGGGGCCGAACACTGAAGCTTTCTTT.

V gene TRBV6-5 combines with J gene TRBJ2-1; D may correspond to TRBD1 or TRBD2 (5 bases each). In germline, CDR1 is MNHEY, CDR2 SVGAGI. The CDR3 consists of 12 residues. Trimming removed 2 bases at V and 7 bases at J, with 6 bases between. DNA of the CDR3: TGTGCCAGCAGTTACGGGGGAAATGAGCAGTTCTTC. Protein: CASSYGGNEQFF.

In nucleotides, the CDR3 is TGCGCCAGCAGCTTGTTACAGAGCCTGAACACTGAAGCTTTCTTT. Translation: CASSLLQSLNTEAFF. The chain combines TRBV5-1 with TRBJ1-1; D call uncertain. V was pared by 1 base and J by 0 bases, with 10 bases between. Germline V gene data show CDR1 as SGHRS and CDR2 as YFSETQ. The CDR3 is made up of 15 amino acids.

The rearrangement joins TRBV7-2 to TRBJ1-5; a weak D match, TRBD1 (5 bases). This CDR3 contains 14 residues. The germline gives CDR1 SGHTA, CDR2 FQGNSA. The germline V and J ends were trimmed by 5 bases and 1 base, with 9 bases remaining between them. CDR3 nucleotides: TGTGCCAGCAGCCGGGGGTACAGCAATCAGCCCCAGCATTTT. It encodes CASSRGYSNQPQHF.

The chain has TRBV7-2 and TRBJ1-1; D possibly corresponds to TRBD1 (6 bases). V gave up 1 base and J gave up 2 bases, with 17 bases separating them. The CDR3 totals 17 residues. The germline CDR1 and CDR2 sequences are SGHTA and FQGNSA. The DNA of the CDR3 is TGTGCCAGCAGCTTAGGGCCCCGGGGGCGATCCAACACTGAAGCTTTCTTT. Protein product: CASSLGPRGRSNTEAFF.

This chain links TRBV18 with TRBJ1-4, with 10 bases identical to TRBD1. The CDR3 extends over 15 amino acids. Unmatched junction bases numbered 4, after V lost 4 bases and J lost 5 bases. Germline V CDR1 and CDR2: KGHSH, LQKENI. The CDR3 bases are TGTGCCAGCTCACTTCCGGGACAGGGGAATGAAAAACTGTTTTTT. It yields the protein CASSLPGQGNEKLFF. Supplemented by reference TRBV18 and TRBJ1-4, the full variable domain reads NAGVMQNPRHLVRRRGQEARLRCSPMKGHSHVYWYRQLPEEGLKFMVYLQKENIIDESGMPKERFSAEFPKEGPSILRIQQVVRGDSAAYFCASSLPGQGNEKLFFGSGTQLSVL.

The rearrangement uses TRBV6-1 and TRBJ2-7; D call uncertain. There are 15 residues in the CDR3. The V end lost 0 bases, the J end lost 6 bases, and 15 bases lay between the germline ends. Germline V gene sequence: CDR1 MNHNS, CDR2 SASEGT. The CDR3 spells CASSEAAGSVGEQYF. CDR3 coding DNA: TGTGCCAGCAGTGAAGCGGCAGGTAGTGTCGGCGAGCAGTACTTC.

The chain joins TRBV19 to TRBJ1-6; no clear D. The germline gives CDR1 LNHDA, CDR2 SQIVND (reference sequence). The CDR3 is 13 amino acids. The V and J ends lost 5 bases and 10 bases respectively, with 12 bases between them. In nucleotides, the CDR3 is TGTGCCAGTAGTGACCCCCCCCAGTCACCCCTCCACTTT. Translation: CASSDPPQSPLHF.

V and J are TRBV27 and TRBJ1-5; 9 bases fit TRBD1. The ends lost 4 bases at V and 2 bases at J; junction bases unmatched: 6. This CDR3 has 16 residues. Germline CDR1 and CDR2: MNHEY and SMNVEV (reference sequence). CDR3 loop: CASSWGQGMGNQPQHF. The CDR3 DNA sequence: TGTGCCAGCAGTTGGGGACAGGGAATGGGCAATCAGCCCCAGCATTTT.

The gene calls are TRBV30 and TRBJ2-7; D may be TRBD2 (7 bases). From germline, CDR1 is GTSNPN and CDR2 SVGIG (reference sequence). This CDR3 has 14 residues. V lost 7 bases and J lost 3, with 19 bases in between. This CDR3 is CASGGEGVSYEQYF. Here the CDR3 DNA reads TGTGCCTCGGGGGGAGAGGGGGTTAGCTACGAGCAGTACTTC.

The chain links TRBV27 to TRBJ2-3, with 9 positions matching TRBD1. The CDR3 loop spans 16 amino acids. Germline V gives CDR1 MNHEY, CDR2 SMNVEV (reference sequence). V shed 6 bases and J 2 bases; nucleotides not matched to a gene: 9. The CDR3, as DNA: TGTGCCAGCAGGGGGTGGGACAGGGACCTCACAGATACGCAGTATTTT. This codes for CASRGWDRDLTDTQYF.

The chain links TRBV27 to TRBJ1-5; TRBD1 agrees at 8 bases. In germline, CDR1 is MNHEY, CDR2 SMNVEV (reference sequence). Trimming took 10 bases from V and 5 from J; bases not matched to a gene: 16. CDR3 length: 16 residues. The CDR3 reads CATSSYSGTGYQPQHF. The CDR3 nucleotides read TGTGCCACCTCGAGTTACTCCGGGACAGGTTATCAGCCCCAGCATTTT.

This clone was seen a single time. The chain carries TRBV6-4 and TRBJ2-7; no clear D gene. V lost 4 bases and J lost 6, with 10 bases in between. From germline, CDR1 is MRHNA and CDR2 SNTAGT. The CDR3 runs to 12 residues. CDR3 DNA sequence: TGTGCCAGCAGTGCAGACTGGGGCGAGCAGTACTTC. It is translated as CASSADWGEQYF.

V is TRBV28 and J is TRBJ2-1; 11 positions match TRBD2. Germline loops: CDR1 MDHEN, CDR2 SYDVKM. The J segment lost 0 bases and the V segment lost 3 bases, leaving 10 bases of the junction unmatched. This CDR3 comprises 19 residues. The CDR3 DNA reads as TGTGCCAGCAGTTTGGGTTTACTAGCGGGAGACCGCTCCTACAATGAGCAGTTCTTC. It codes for CASSLGLLAGDRSYNEQFF.

CDR3 loop: CATSREGATNYGYTF. CDR3 DNA sequence: TGTGCCACCAGCAGGGAAGGGGCCACGAACTATGGCTACACCTTC. The chain carries TRBV15 and TRBJ1-2; D may be TRBD1 (5 bases). CDR1 is LNHNV, CDR2 YYDKDF, per germline (reference sequence). V was clipped by 3 bases and J by 2 bases, with 13 bases between them. This CDR3 has 15 residues.

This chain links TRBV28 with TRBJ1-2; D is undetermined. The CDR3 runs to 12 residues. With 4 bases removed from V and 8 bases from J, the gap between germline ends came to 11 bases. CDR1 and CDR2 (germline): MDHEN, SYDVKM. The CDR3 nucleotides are TGTGCCAGCAGTTCCCACAGTTCGGGCTACACCTTC. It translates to CASSSHSSGYTF.

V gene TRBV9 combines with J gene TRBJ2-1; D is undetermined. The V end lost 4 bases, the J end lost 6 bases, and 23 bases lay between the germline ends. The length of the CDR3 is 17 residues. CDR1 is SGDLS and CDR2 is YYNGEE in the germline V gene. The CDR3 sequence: CASSSPLGPLSINEQFF. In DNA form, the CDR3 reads TGTGCCAGCAGCTCCCCCCTGGGTCCGTTGAGTATCAATGAGCAGTTCTTC.

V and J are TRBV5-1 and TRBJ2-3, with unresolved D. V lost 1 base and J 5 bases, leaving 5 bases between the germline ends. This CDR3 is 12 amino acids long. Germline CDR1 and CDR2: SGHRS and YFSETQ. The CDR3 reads CASSLLGDTQYF. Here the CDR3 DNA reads TGCGCCAGCAGCTTGTTAGGAGATACGCAGTATTTT. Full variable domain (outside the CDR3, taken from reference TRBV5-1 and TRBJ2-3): KAGVTQTPRYLIKTRGQQVTLSCSPISGHRSVSWYQQTPGQGLQFLFEYFSETQRNKGNFPGRFSGRQFSNSRSEMNVSTLELGDSALYLCASSLLGDTQYFGPGTRLTVL.

CDR3 amino acids: CASSTRLAGPYEQYF. CDR3 nucleotide sequence: TGCGCCAGCAGCACCCGACTAGCGGGACCTTACGAGCAGTACTTC. The rearrangement uses TRBV4-1 and TRBJ2-7, with 11 bases aligning to TRBD2. Per germline, CDR1 MGHRA and CDR2 YSYEKL. V shed 5 bases and J 4 bases; nucleotides not matched to a gene: 7. This CDR3 comprises 15 residues.

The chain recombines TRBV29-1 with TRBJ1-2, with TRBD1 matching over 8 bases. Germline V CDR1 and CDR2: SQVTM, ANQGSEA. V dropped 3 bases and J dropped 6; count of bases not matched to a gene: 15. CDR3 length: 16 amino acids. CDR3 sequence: CSVDSPDRGQMDGYTF. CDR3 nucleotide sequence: TGCAGCGTTGACAGCCCTGACAGGGGCCAGATGGATGGCTACACCTTC.

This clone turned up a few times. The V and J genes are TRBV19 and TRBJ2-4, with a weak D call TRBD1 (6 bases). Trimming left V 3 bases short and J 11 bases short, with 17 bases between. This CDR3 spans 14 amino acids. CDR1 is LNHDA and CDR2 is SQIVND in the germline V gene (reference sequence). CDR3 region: CASSMADRIPFQYF. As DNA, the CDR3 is TGTGCCAGTAGTATGGCTGACAGGATACCATTTCAGTACTTC.

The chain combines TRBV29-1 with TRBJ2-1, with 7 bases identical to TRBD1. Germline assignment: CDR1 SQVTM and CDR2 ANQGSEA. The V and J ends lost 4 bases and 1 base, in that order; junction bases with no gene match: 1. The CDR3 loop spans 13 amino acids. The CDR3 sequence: CSVGQGSYNEQFF. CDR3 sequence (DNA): TGCAGCGTTGGACAGGGTTCCTACAATGAGCAGTTCTTC.

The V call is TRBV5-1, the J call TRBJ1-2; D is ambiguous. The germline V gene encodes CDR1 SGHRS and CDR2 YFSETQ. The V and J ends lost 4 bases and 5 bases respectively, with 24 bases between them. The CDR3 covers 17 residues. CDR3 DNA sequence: TGCGCCAGCAGCCTGGGTCAACAATGGCCATCGGGGTATGGCTACACCTTC. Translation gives CASSLGQQWPSGYGYTF.